Below, 8 T cell receptor beta chains from the same sample are listed, as sequenced in a study of cytomegalovirus exposure and HLA in healthy donors. The PCR contained 60 Vbeta and 13 Jbeta primers. Some clones are missing from TCRdb's copy, which holds only in-frame ones; the method was immunoSEQ multiplex PCR. The table lists 90,000 or so clones, around 73% of them singletons, with about 3.5% in the top ten. Sequencing was carried out using PBMCs. The receptors stem from a woman between 40 and 50 years old in good health and CMV-seronegative.

This clone was picked up a small number of times. The V call is TRBV6-5, the J call TRBJ1-5, with 7 bases lining up with TRBD1. The junction had 9 bases not matched to a gene; V was cut back by 8 bases and J by 5 bases. Germline assignment: CDR1 MNHEY and CDR2 SVGAGI. The CDR3 loop spans 14 amino acids. CDR3 sequence: CASGLRQGDQPQHF. CDR3 in DNA: TGTGCCAGCGGATTGCGGCAGGGGGATCAGCCCCAGCATTTT.

The chain combines TRBV5-1 with TRBJ2-7; D is perhaps TRBD2 (6 bases). The germline V gene has CDR1 SGHRS and CDR2 YFSETQ. The germline V and J ends were trimmed by 6 bases and 6 bases, with 25 bases remaining between them. The CDR3 sequence is 16 residues long. Written as DNA, the CDR3 is TGCGCCAGCACCCGCGGGGAACCTCCCCCTCGAGGCGAGCAGTACTTC. Its translation is CASTRGEPPPRGEQYF.

The rearrangement links TRBV10-2 to TRBJ2-4; D uncertain. This CDR3 has 16 residues. Per the germline V gene, CDR1 is WSHSY and CDR2 is SAAADI. With 0 bases removed from V and 1 base from J, the gap between germline ends came to 10 bases. The CDR3 spells CASSESQYGAKNIQYF. The CDR3 DNA sequence: TGCGCCAGCAGTGAGTCTCAATACGGGGCCAAAAACATTCAGTACTTC.

This clone was counted once. This chain connects TRBV27 to TRBJ2-1; unclear D gene. The germline V gene has CDR1 MNHEY and CDR2 SMNVEV (reference sequence). The ends were cut back, 3 bases at V and 3 bases at J, with 6 bases in the middle. The CDR3 is 13 residues long. The chain's CDR3 is CASSLAVYNEQFF. CDR3 DNA: TGTGCCAGCAGTTTGGCAGTCTACAATGAGCAGTTCTTC.

This clone was observed a handful of times. This chain uses TRBV6-5 with TRBJ2-7; D call uncertain. The germline V and J ends were trimmed by 2 bases and 5 bases, with 16 bases remaining between them. From germline, CDR1 is MNHEY and CDR2 SVGAGI. CDR3 length equals 15 residues. CDR3 region: CASSYTAGRPDEQYF. The CDR3 DNA follows: TGTGCCAGCAGTTACACGGCAGGCCGTCCCGACGAGCAGTACTTC.

The DNA for the CDR3 is TGTGCCAGCAGCTTAGAGAGTGGAAACACCATATATTTT. It specifies CASSLESGNTIYF. The chain uses TRBV7-9 and TRBJ1-3; no reliable D call. Germline loops: CDR1 SEHNR, CDR2 FQNEAQ (reference sequence). CDR3 length: 13 residues. Trimming took 1 base from V and 3 from J, leaving 4 bases between them.

In its sample, this clone was seen once. V gene TRBV14 combines with J gene TRBJ2-2; no clear D gene. Germline assignment: CDR1 SGHDN and CDR2 FVKESK. This CDR3 has 14 amino acids. V was pared by 4 bases and J by 4 bases, with 10 bases between. The CDR3 here is CASSLERFTGELFF. The CDR3, as DNA: TGTGCCAGCAGCCTAGAGAGGTTCACCGGGGAGCTGTTTTTT.

This chain joins TRBV27 and TRBJ2-2; a weak D match, TRBD1 (6 bases). CDR1 MNHEY and CDR2 SMNVEV come from the germline V gene (reference sequence). V lost 3 bases and J lost 5, with 13 bases in between. This CDR3 region has 15 residues. CDR3 sequence reads: CASSFWSRGTGELFF. The CDR3 bases are TGTGCCAGCAGTTTCTGGTCCAGGGGTACCGGGGAGCTGTTTTTT.